Following are 20 T cell receptor beta chains from one sample sequenced in a study of shared clonotypes between healthy human individuals. Sequenced by immunoSEQ multiplex PCR; TCRdb stores in-frame clones only, minus some. The sample has about 1.1 million clones; approximately 80% are singletons. The sequenced sample was memory CD4+ T cells from PBMCs. Subset described: CD45RA-negative fraction. Receptors were obtained from a man aged 18 to 30 in good health. Some clones in this sample may be carry-over from other donors' samples.

CDR3 sequence: CASSQGAKGARATEAFF. CDR3 in DNA: TGCGCCAGCAGCCAAGGAGCTAAGGGGGCCAGGGCTACTGAAGCTTTCTTT. V gene TRBV4-3 combines with J gene TRBJ1-1; 7 positions agree with TRBD1. The CDR3 has 17 amino acids. The trim removed 1 base at V and 5 bases at J, leaving 13 bases unmatched. Germline V gene sequence: CDR1 LGHNA, CDR2 YSLEER.

The J gene is TRBJ1-5, the V gene TRBV18; D is ambiguous. V was clipped by 6 bases and J by 0 bases, with 9 bases between them. Germline V lookup: CDR1 KGHSH, CDR2 LQKENI. The CDR3 covers 14 residues. CDR3 DNA sequence: TGTGCCAGCTCCTCCCGGGCTAGCAATCAGCCCCAGCATTTT. This encodes CASSSRASNQPQHF.

The rearrangement links TRBV5-1 to TRBJ2-1, with 9 bases fitting TRBD1. Germline V gives CDR1 SGHRS, CDR2 YFSETQ. CDR3 size: 16 residues. V lost 6 bases to trimming and J lost 6 bases; unmatched junction nucleotides: 13. The DNA of the CDR3 is TGCGCCAGCACCAAGATCCCTGAGACAGGGGGCAATGAGCAGTTCTTC. Translation: CASTKIPETGGNEQFF. Together with reference TRBV5-1 and TRBJ2-1, the CDR3 gives the full variable domain: KAGVTQTPRYLIKTRGQQVTLSCSPISGHRSVSWYQQTPGQGLQFLFEYFSETQRNKGNFPGRFSGRQFSNSRSEMNVSTLELGDSALYLCASTKIPETGGNEQFFGPGTRLTVL.

There are a few counts of this clone. CDR3 nucleotide sequence: TGTGCCAGCAGCCTCCCCGGACTGATTTCTGAAGCTTTCTTT. This encodes CASSLPGLISEAFF. This sequence joins TRBV27 and TRBJ1-1; D gene uncertain. The CDR3 loop spans 14 amino acids. V was clipped by 6 bases and J by 6 bases, with 17 bases between them. Germline lookup yields CDR1 MNHEY and CDR2 SMNVEV (reference sequence).

Remarks on this clone: Other DNA variants within this sample encode the same CDR3. The J gene is TRBJ1-1, the V gene TRBV5-1; D is ambiguous. Germline V gene data show CDR1 as SGHRS and CDR2 as YFSETQ. CDR3 length: 14 amino acids. With 0 bases removed from V and 4 bases from J, the gap between germline ends came to 10 bases. Here the CDR3 reads CASSLEGGVTEAFF. As DNA, the CDR3 is TGCGCCAGCAGCTTGGAAGGAGGCGTCACTGAAGCTTTCTTT. The full variable domain, completed using reference TRBV5-1 and TRBJ1-1, is KAGVTQTPRYLIKTRGQQVTLSCSPISGHRSVSWYQQTPGQGLQFLFEYFSETQRNKGNFPGRFSGRQFSNSRSEMNVSTLELGDSALYLCASSLEGGVTEAFFGQGTRLTVV.

The chain combines TRBV7-8 with TRBJ1-5; D not resolved. V was clipped by 4 bases and J by 5 bases, with 9 bases between them. The V gene's germline CDR1 is SGHVS and CDR2 FQNEAQ. This CDR3 contains 13 residues. CDR3 protein: CASSYVLDQPQHF. In DNA form, the CDR3 reads TGTGCCAGCAGCTACGTCTTGGATCAGCCCCAGCATTTT. Looking up the rest from reference TRBV7-8 and TRBJ1-5 gives the full variable domain: GAGVSQSPRYKVAKRGQDVALRCDPISGHVSLFWYQQALGQGPEFLTYFQNEAQLDKSGLPSDRFFAERPEGSVSTLKIQRTQQEDSAVYLCASSYVLDQPQHFGDGTRLSIL.

The chain combines TRBV28 with TRBJ1-5; no definite D call. V was clipped by 2 bases and J by 9 bases, with 14 bases between them. This CDR3 contains 14 residues. The germline V gene has CDR1 MDHEN and CDR2 SYDVKM. CDR3 nucleotide sequence: TGTGCCAGCAGTTTACTAGCGGGGTGGAGGCCCCAGCATTTT. It yields the protein CASSLLAGWRPQHF.

The gene calls are TRBV11-2 and TRBJ2-2; D remains unclear. CDR3 length: 13 residues. Germline CDR1 SGHAT, CDR2 FQNNGV. The V end lost 3 bases, the J end lost 5 bases, and 7 bases lay between the germline ends. The CDR3 loop is CASSLQETGELFF. DNA for the CDR3: TGTGCCAGCAGCTTGCAGGAGACCGGGGAGCTGTTTTTT.

The genes are TRBV9 and TRBJ2-7; D is unclear. The germline gives CDR1 SGDLS, CDR2 YYNGEE. The V end lost 2 bases, the J end lost 3 bases, and 9 bases lay between the germline ends. This CDR3 contains 13 residues. CDR3 DNA sequence: TGTGCCAGCAGCGTGGACGGATACTACGAGCAGTACTTC. It codes for CASSVDGYYEQYF.

Ten or more counts support this clone. The chain uses TRBV5-4 and TRBJ1-3; no definite D call. This CDR3 is built from 14 residues. Germline V gene data show CDR1 as SGHNT and CDR2 as YYREEE (reference sequence). V was cut by 4 bases and J by 2 bases, with 10 bases left in between. CDR3 in amino acids: CASSAGHAGNTIYF. For the CDR3, the DNA is TGTGCCAGCAGCGCCGGGCACGCTGGAAACACCATATATTTT.

In the case of this clone: A single base separates this from a much larger clone, so it may be a read error. The chain links TRBV2 to TRBJ1-2; TRBD1 aligns across 7 bases. J was trimmed by 4 bases and V by 3 bases; bases with no gene match: 2. The CDR3 length is 13 residues. CDR1 SNHLY and CDR2 FYNNEI come from the germline V gene. CDR3 region: CASSEGQSYGYTF. The CDR3, as DNA: TGTGCCAGCAGTGAGGGACAGAGCTATGGCTACACCTTC.

V is TRBV5-7 and J is TRBJ2-1; possible D gene TRBD1, 5 bases. Being an ORF, TRBV5-7 has a function that is uncertain. The V and J ends lost 5 bases and 5 bases respectively, with 20 bases between them. The CDR3 consists of 16 residues. DNA for the CDR3: TGTGCCAGCAGTTGGGGTCGGCAGGGCTGTCACAATGAGCAGTTCTTC. This gives the protein CASSWGRQGCHNEQFF.

The rearrangement uses TRBV6-1 and TRBJ1-1; D is ambiguous. V was pared by 10 bases and J by 1 base, with 16 bases between. Germline-derived CDR1 and CDR2 are MNHNS and SASEGT. This CDR3 has 14 amino acids. This CDR3 is CATNKWESNTEAFF. The DNA for the CDR3 is TGTGCCACCAACAAGTGGGAATCGAACACTGAAGCTTTCTTT.

The gene calls are TRBV28 and TRBJ2-2; D is tentatively TRBD1 or TRBD2 (5 bases each). V lost 2 bases to trimming and J lost 1 base, with 14 bases between them. From germline, CDR1 is MDHEN and CDR2 SYDVKM. The CDR3 has 17 residues. CDR3 bases: TGTGCCAGCAGTTTAAGAGGGACCAGCGGGAACACCGGGGAGCTGTTTTTT. Translated: CASSLRGTSGNTGELFF.

This chain joins TRBV5-1 and TRBJ1-1, with D unclear. Between the trimmed V and J ends, which lost 0 bases and 1 base, there was a span of 7 bases. The CDR3 covers 14 residues. Germline V gene data show CDR1 as SGHRS and CDR2 as YFSETQ. The CDR3 loop is CASSLDRRNTEAFF. CDR3 in DNA: TGCGCCAGCAGCTTGGACAGACGGAACACTGAAGCTTTCTTT.

Concerning this clone: The same CDR3 also results from other DNA sequences found in this sample. The CDR3 spells CASSRNYEQYF. CDR3 bases: TGTGCCAGCAGTCGGAACTACGAGCAGTACTTC. This chain connects TRBV28 to TRBJ2-7; D call uncertain. This CDR3 comprises 11 residues. V lost 5 bases to trimming and J lost 3 bases, with 5 bases between them. Germline V gene data show CDR1 as MDHEN and CDR2 as SYDVKM. Full variable domain (remainder filled in from reference TRBV28 and TRBJ2-7): DVKVTQSSRYLVKRTGEKVFLECVQDMDHENMFWYRQDPGLGLRLIYFSYDVKMKEKGDIPEGYSVSREKKERFSLILESASTNQTSMYLCASSRNYEQYFGPGTRLTVT.

The gene calls are TRBV7-8 and TRBJ1-5; possible D gene TRBD1, 5 bases. Trimming cost V 3 bases and J 1 base, with 13 bases left between them. Germline CDR1 and CDR2: SGHVS and FQNEAQ. The CDR3 covers 16 residues. CDR3 DNA sequence: TGTGCCAGCAGCTTGGGGGGGACGGTGAGCAATCAGCCCCAGCATTTT. This sequence encodes CASSLGGTVSNQPQHF.

The chain uses TRBV7-2 and TRBJ2-1; TRBD2 matches at 9 bases. The CDR3 runs to 17 residues. The junction had 11 bases not matched to a gene; V was cut back by 2 bases and J by 6 bases. The germline V gene encodes CDR1 SGHTA and CDR2 FQGNSA. CDR3 in DNA: TGTGCCAGCAGCTTAACATCCGGGACTAGCTATAGCAATGAGCAGTTCTTC. This encodes CASSLTSGTSYSNEQFF.

The chain uses TRBV2 and TRBJ2-5; perhaps TRBD1 as D (5 bases). V was cut by 5 bases and J by 4 bases, with 8 bases left in between. The CDR3 extends over 12 amino acids. Germline CDR1 reads SNHLY; CDR2 reads FYNNEI. This chain's CDR3 is CASSRTRETQYF. In DNA form, the CDR3 reads TGTGCCAGCAGTAGGACAAGAGAGACCCAGTACTTC.

The chain uses TRBV28 and TRBJ2-3; a weak D match, TRBD2 (6 bases). Trimming removed 10 bases from V and 0 bases from J, with 11 bases in between. The CDR3 has 13 residues. In germline, CDR1 is MDHEN, CDR2 SYDVKM. CDR3 DNA: TGTGCCATCGCACGGGGGAGCACAGATACGCAGTATTTT. The encoded protein is CAIARGSTDTQYF.